This passage covers 3 T cell receptor beta chains from one sample sequenced in a study of T-cell memory formation after mild COVID-19 (dated by TCRdb to about 2021). Library generation was performed with 5' RACE. Sequencing instrument: Illumina NovaSeq 6000. Starting from the raw public reads, TCRdb applied fastp trimming at Q25, assembled clones with MiXCR and retained in-frame beta chains. Identical CDR3 protein sequences are pooled into one entry, listed with their most common genes and DNA. This sample has about 57,000 distinct CDR3 sequences in its table, and 12% of those were observed once. Of the sample, around 23% falls within the top ten clones. The sample consisted of PBMCs or a T cell subset sorted from them (not recorded which). These receptors all come from a man aged 18 to 29 who had mild COVID-19 (a few samples of this study predate the infection). The sample titles of this study are shuffled in the database, so cell type and time point are left out; the donor was told from shared clones.

There are a few counts of this clonotype. This CDR3 is CASSQDWPGMNTEAFF. The DNA for the CDR3 is TGTGCCAGCAGCCAAGATTGGCCGGGGATGAACACTGAAGCTTTCTTT. The chain joins TRBV4-2 to TRBJ1-1; D ambiguous. V lost 0 bases, J lost 0 bases, and 11 bases lay in between. The CDR3 has 16 residues. CDR1 is LGHNA, CDR2 YNFKEQ, per germline.

This clonotype was detected only a few times. The V gene is TRBV7-9, the J gene TRBJ1-1; possible D gene TRBD1, 6 bases. Germline V gene sequence: CDR1 SEHNR, CDR2 FQNEAQ (reference sequence). This CDR3 spans 14 amino acids. V gave up 2 bases and J gave up 3 bases, with 10 bases separating them. The chain's CDR3 is CASSLRGMDTEAFF. DNA of the CDR3: TGTGCCAGCAGCTTAAGGGGGATGGACACTGAAGCTTTCTTT. The full variable domain, its missing parts supplied by reference TRBV7-9 and TRBJ1-1, is DTGVSQNPRHKITKRGQNVTFRCDPISEHNRLYWYRQTLGQGPEFLTYFQNEAQLEKSRLLSDRFSAERPKGSFSTLEIQRTEQGDSAMYLCASSLRGMDTEAFFGQGTRLTVV.

There are a few counts of this clonotype. V and J are TRBV5-1 and TRBJ1-6, with TRBD1 matching 8 bases. This CDR3 is built from 16 residues. The V segment lost 1 base and the J segment 7 bases; nucleotides outside the gene matches: 7. Germline lookup yields CDR1 SGHRS and CDR2 YFSETQ. Here the CDR3 reads CASSLQGPGGNSPLHF. CDR3 nucleotides: TGCGCCAGCAGCTTGCAAGGCCCAGGGGGCAATTCACCCCTCCACTTT.